One sample yielded the 3 T cell receptor beta chains listed below, sequenced in a study of vaccination and CD4 T cells after COVID-19. For these TCRs, the target antigens are not known. This sample's treatment: approximately 9-day PBMC culture with coronavirus spike peptide pools or control peptides (ViraFEST assay). Sequence data for DNA of cultured CD4+ T cells were generated by the Oncomine TCR Beta short-read assay. TCRdb recomputed calls from the PCR reads with MiXCR, one row per CDR3 protein. The sample includes about 5,200 distinct CDR3 sequences, about 32% of them seen just once. This sample comprised CD4+ T cells from blood, cultured in vitro, obtained after SARS-CoV-2 vaccination. The receptors here all came from a human donor who had recovered from COVID-19.

This clonotype is classed as medium-sized. This rearrangement joins TRBV7-8 to TRBJ1-6; 7 positions agree with TRBD1. The trim removed 5 bases at V and 7 bases at J, leaving 5 bases unmatched. Germline-derived CDR1 and CDR2 are SGHVS and FQNEAQ. The CDR3 is 14 residues long. The CDR3 DNA follows: TGTGCCAGCAGCGGGGGAGGGGGCAATTCACCCCTCCACTTT. It specifies CASSGGGGNSPLHF.

The chain joins TRBV7-9 to TRBJ2-1, with D hard to call. The CDR3 covers 13 residues. Per the germline V gene, CDR1 is SEHNR and CDR2 is FQNEAQ (reference sequence). V lost 5 bases to trimming and J lost 0 bases, with 5 bases between them. The chain's CDR3 is CASSLSSYNEQFF. CDR3 coding DNA: TGTGCCAGCAGCCTGAGCTCCTACAATGAGCAGTTCTTC.

This clonotype was counted only a few times. The genes are TRBV10-3 and TRBJ2-5; D is ambiguous. Germline CDR1 reads ENHRY; CDR2 reads SYGVKD. V was trimmed by 2 bases and J by 5 bases, leaving 9 bases between them. The CDR3 runs 13 residues. The CDR3 spells CAISEKAVETQYF. The CDR3 DNA reads as TGTGCCATCAGTGAGAAGGCAGTGGAGACCCAGTACTTC.